The sequence of this T cell receptor beta chain was determined in a study of OX40 agonist ivuxolimab in advanced cancers. Background on the study: Prior anti-PD-1, anti-PD-L1 or anti-CTLA-4 therapy did not bar entry, and less than 50% had some.

About this clone: Its matching antigen is unknown.

V lost 5 bases, J lost 6 bases, and 11 bases lay in between. CDR1 is LNHDA, CDR2 SQIVND, per germline (reference sequence). The CDR3 covers 12 residues. Only in-frame clones appear in the TCRdb table, and some are missing; sequencing was by immunoSEQ multiplex PCR. The sample has about 15,000 clones, roughly 92% seen once. General study points: At 0.1 to 3.0 mg/kg, clonal expansion of CD4+ and CD8+ blood T cells had occurred by week 6.

The TCR sequence derives from an adult with an advanced solid tumor such as melanoma, head and neck, liver or kidney cancer. Sequencing was performed on CD4+ or CD8+ T cells sorted from blood, taken in a trial of the OX40 agonist ivuxolimab. The J gene is TRBJ2-7, the V gene TRBV19, with D possibly being TRBD2 (5 bases). The CDR3 sequence: CASSASGSEQYF. The CDR3 nucleotides read TGTGCCAGTAGTGCTTCGGGAAGCGAGCAGTACTTC.